This paragraph reports one T cell receptor (beta chain). The antigen remains unidentified. The sample comes from a study of cytomegalovirus exposure and HLA in healthy donors. Notes on the study in general: It was confirmed in vitro that a few of the CMV-associated chains were specific for CMV antigens. About 90% or about 30% of the time was how often most TCR beta V segments were productive, according to an earlier analysis.

60 Vbeta and 13 Jbeta primers were used in PCR. In the authors' methods: Later, an analysis found about 80 million unique TCR beta chains, and 8.5 million to 12 million of these were shared. Sequenced by immunoSEQ multiplex PCR; TCRdb stores in-frame clones only, minus some. The DNA was the basis for D and trimming; V, J and clone size are from that table. In the table there are some 130,000 clones, roughly 77% of which are singletons. Donors were ostensibly healthy at sampling, although undocumented immune exposures were probable. The germline V gene encodes CDR1 GTSNPN and CDR2 SVGIG (reference sequence). V gave up 7 bases and J gave up 4 bases, with 13 bases separating them. The CDR3 covers 13 residues.

The source material was PBMCs. This receptor was taken from a man younger than 45 in good health. V is TRBV30 and J is TRBJ1-4, with D perhaps matching TRBD1 (6 bases). The CDR3 sequence: CALSYRVNEKLFF. CDR3 coding DNA: TGTGCCTTGTCTTACAGGGTTAATGAAAAACTGTTTTTT.